One T cell receptor beta chain is described in this entry. This clonotype was observed a few times. Its antigen specificity is not known. No base quality information exists; no much larger clone differs at one position. The iRepertoire nested amplicon-rescue multiplex PCR (arm-PCR) platform was used to amplify TCR alpha and beta CDR3 regions from RNA. One-step reverse transcription and amplification used roughly 90-400 ng of tissue mRNA or PBMC total RNA as input. After bead purification, a secondary multiplex PCR added Illumina adapters, and libraries were gel-purified between 200 and 400 bp. Demultiplexing relied on internal 6-nucleotide barcodes carried by the libraries. Sequencing of the libraries was done on an Illumina MiSeq using 2x220 or 2x250 nucleotide paired-end reads. As for the authors' bioinformatics: Paired reads were merged with FLASH 1.2.11 and aligned to the GRCh37 human genome with BWA-MEM before extracting TRA and TRB reads. V and J assignment used an IMGT-derived reference of cassette sequences and CDR3 motifs that included pseudogenes. Reads were translated in three frames, and productive CDR3s were defined as those with a C...FGXG motif and no stop codons. A clonotype was defined as a unique combination of a V-J cassette pair and a CDR3 amino acid sequence. Reads were filtered by Hamming distance, with the threshold set by the sequence error rate of each sample in mapped regions. TCRdb reprocessed the public reads (quality trimming at Q25 with fastp, clone calling with MiXCR) and kept in-frame beta chains. Rows matching on CDR3 protein sequence are summarized as one entry with the most common DNA and genes. TCRdb, not the authors, supplied the V and J calls. The sample table holds about 140,000 distinct CDR3 sequences, of which more than 35% were seen once. Around 18% of the sample is held by the ten biggest clonotypes.

This sample was included in a study of glioma-infiltrating T cells (dated by TCRdb to about 2016). Study-level background: TCR alpha- and beta-chain repertoires were sequenced from glioma tissue, non-neoplastic brain tissue and matched peripheral blood mononuclear cells. To measure divergence between tissue and blood T-cell populations, each tissue-infiltrating repertoire was compared with the peripheral blood repertoire of the same patient. The paired cohort comprised three low-grade glioma patients, eight primary glioblastoma patients and three non-glioma patients contributing non-neoplastic brain tissue. Broader findings and caveats from the paper: Tissue and blood shared very few CDR3 sequences, a result attributed to high CDR3 diversity and limited sampling. VJ-independent divergence between tissue and blood was below expectation in non-neoplastic patients but above expectation in all gliomas, especially low-grade gliomas. The group comparisons were based on small numbers of patients: three non-neoplastic, three low-grade glioma and eight glioblastoma patients.

V is trimmed back by 6 bases and J by 1 base, and the junction contains 5 bases that no gene match accounts for. The CDR3 holds 13 amino acids from the cysteine to the phenylalanine. This entry keeps only the CDR3 DNA: 39 bases, framed from base 1. Reading the germline V gene (reference sequence) gives CDR1 DFQATT and CDR2 SNEGSKA. The sample consisted of glioma tissue, nonneoplastic brain tissue, or PBMCs (not recorded which). The origin of this receptor is a human donor with low-grade glioma or glioblastoma, undergoing nonglioma brain surgery, or in good health (not recorded which). The rearranged segments are TRBV20-1 and TRBJ1-1; TRBD1 matches 7 bases in the middle. The CDR3 region has the sequence CSALGQTNTEAFF. The nucleotide sequence reads as follows: TGCAGTGCCTTGGGACAGACGAACACTGAAGCTTTCTTT.